These 18 T cell receptor beta chains came from one sample sequenced in a study of blood T cells in healthy people across ages. Primers used in a second PCR of roughly 6 to 11 cycles were a sample-barcoded 5' primer and a J-beta primer mix. TCRdb used MiXCR to reprocess the 5' RACE reads, holding one entry per CDR3 protein. The sample lists 1.5 million to 2 million distinct CDR3 sequences; under 30% were seen once. The sequencing input was blood. These receptor sequences come from a woman in her twenties or thirties in good health.

At least ten counts were recorded for this clonotype. The chain joins TRBV6-1 to TRBJ2-1, with 8 bases identical to TRBD1. The CDR3 totals 14 residues. CDR1 MNHNS and CDR2 SASEGT come from the germline V gene. V lost 6 bases and J lost 3; bases outside the gene matches: 4. Here the CDR3 DNA reads TGTGCCAGCAGCTCTGACAGGGGCTACAATGAGCAGTTCTTC. Translation gives CASSSDRGYNEQFF.

J is TRBJ2-7 and V is TRBV15; D may correspond to TRBD1 or TRBD2 (5 bases each). The CDR3 runs 14 residues. V lost 3 bases and J lost 5, with 14 bases in between. Germline V gene lookup returns CDR1 LNHNV and CDR2 YYDKDF (reference sequence). This CDR3 reads CATSRKDTGDEQYF. CDR3 bases: TGTGCCACCAGCAGGAAGGACACCGGGGACGAGCAGTACTTC.

The table lists this clonotype with a few counts. An end of the junction differs from the germline gene, which may be a read error. The chain uses TRBV7-6 and TRBJ2-7; 9 nucleotides align to TRBD1. The CDR3 runs to 15 residues. Germline V gene lookup returns CDR1 SGHVS and CDR2 FNYEAQ. CDR3: CAGSPTGGVIGEQYF. The CDR3 DNA is TGTGCCGGCAGCCCAACAGGGGGCGTGATAGGAGAGCAGTACTTC.

This clonotype was seen only a few times. The rearrangement joins TRBV2 to TRBJ2-5; possibly TRBD1 or TRBD2 for D (6 bases each). The CDR3 is 14 residues long. Germline V gene lookup returns CDR1 SNHLY and CDR2 FYNNEI. V lost 6 bases and J 6 bases, leaving 17 bases between the germline ends. CDR3 coding DNA: TGTGCCAGCAGCCTCGGGGGCAGGGCGAAGACCCAGTACTTC. Its protein product is CASSLGGRAKTQYF.

The sample holds many counts of this clonotype. This chain uses TRBV7-2 with TRBJ2-5, with D hard to call. The CDR3 consists of 13 residues. Germline V CDR1 and CDR2: SGHTA, FQGNSA. V was shortened by 3 bases and J by 2 bases, with 7 bases between the two germline ends. The CDR3, as DNA: TGTGCCAGCAGCTTCAACGCGCAAGAGACCCAGTACTTC. Translated, it gives CASSFNAQETQYF.

The chain recombines TRBV5-1 with TRBJ2-3; TRBD2 agrees at 12 bases. The J segment lost 7 bases and the V segment lost 4 bases, leaving 10 bases of the junction unmatched. The CDR3 runs 16 residues. Per the germline V gene, CDR1 is SGHRS and CDR2 is YFSETQ. The CDR3 nucleotides are TGCGCCAGCAGCCTGGACGCTAGCGGGAGGGGGAATACGCAGTATTTT. This sequence encodes CASSLDASGRGNTQYF.

V usage is TRBV7-3 and J usage is TRBJ2-1, with D tentatively TRBD2 (6 bases). This CDR3 is built from 15 residues. Trimming pared 4 bases from V and 9 bases from J, leaving 19 bases between. CDR1 is SGHTA and CDR2 is FQGTGA in the germline V gene. The CDR3 DNA follows: TGTGCCAGCAGCTCCGGGGGTGGCCAACGGGGTGAGCAGTTCTTC. Protein sequence: CASSSGGGQRGEQFF. Complete variable domain (other parts from reference TRBV7-3 and TRBJ2-1): GAGVSQTPSNKVTEKGKYVELRCDPISGHTALYWYRQSLGQGPEFLIYFQGTGAADDSGLPNDRFFAVRPEGSVSTLKIQRTERGDSAVYLCASSSGGGQRGEQFFGPGTRLTVL.

The chain couples TRBV5-5 to TRBJ2-3; D remains unclear. Per germline, CDR1 SGHKS and CDR2 YYEKEE (reference sequence). V lost 4 bases and J lost 5, with 11 bases in between. The CDR3 consists of 13 residues. The chain's CDR3 is CASSPYLQDTQYF. The CDR3 region has the DNA TGTGCCAGCAGCCCATATCTCCAAGATACGCAGTATTTT.

This chain uses TRBV30 with TRBJ2-7; D is unresolved. The CDR3 totals 14 residues. V lost 5 bases to trimming and J lost 0 bases, with 14 bases between them. Germline lookup yields CDR1 GTSNPN and CDR2 SVGIG (reference sequence). Here the CDR3 DNA reads TGTGCCTGGGGAGCCTGGGTGGGCTCCTACGAGCAGTACTTC. The encoded protein is CAWGAWVGSYEQYF.

DNA for the CDR3: TGCGCCAGCAGGCGGGACTCGGTTAAGGATACGCAGTATTTT. Protein: CASRRDSVKDTQYF. V usage is TRBV5-1 and J usage is TRBJ2-3; D possibly corresponds to TRBD2 (6 bases). V was cut by 5 bases and J by 6 bases, with 16 bases left in between. CDR3 size: 14 residues. Per the germline V gene, CDR1 is SGHRS and CDR2 is YFSETQ.

This clonotype occurred once. V is TRBV9 and J is TRBJ1-6; TRBD1 matches at 8 bases. After removal of 3 bases from V and 2 bases from J, the junction contained 7 bases not matched to a gene. The germline gives CDR1 SGDLS, CDR2 YYNGEE. The CDR3 totals 17 residues. CDR3 coding DNA: TGTGCCAGCAGCGGAAAACCGGGACAGGCCTATAATTCACCCCTCCACTTT. This codes for CASSGKPGQAYNSPLHF. The full variable domain, with the rest looked up from reference TRBV9 and TRBJ1-6, is DSGVTQTPKHLITATGQRVTLRCSPRSGDLSVYWYQQSLDQGLQFLIQYYNGEERAKGNILERFSAQQFPDLHSELNLSSLELGDSALYFCASSGKPGQAYNSPLHFGNGTRLTVT.

This clonotype showed up just a few times. The rearrangement uses TRBV5-4 and TRBJ2-3, with 14 bases fitting TRBD2. Losses at the gene ends were 4 bases for V and 5 bases for J; bases not matched to a gene: 9. This CDR3 comprises 17 residues. Germline V CDR1 and CDR2: SGHNT, YYREEE (reference sequence). The CDR3 is CASSPKTSGGAVDTQYF. The DNA of the CDR3 is TGTGCCAGCAGCCCCAAGACTAGCGGGGGGGCCGTAGATACGCAGTATTTT.

V gene TRBV14 combines with J gene TRBJ1-1, with D perhaps TRBD1 (6 bases). From germline, CDR1 is SGHDN and CDR2 FVKESK. With 0 bases removed from V and 6 bases from J, the gap between germline ends came to 17 bases. CDR3 length: 16 amino acids. For the CDR3, the DNA is TGTGCCAGCAGCCAAGATTGGGGGCCCATGGGCGCTGAAGCTTTCTTT. This sequence encodes CASSQDWGPMGAEAFF.

This clonotype was seen only once. CDR3 nucleotides: TGCAGTGCTAGCCCAAGGACCACTGAAGCTTTCTTT. This gives the protein CSASPRTTEAFF. The chain uses TRBV20-1 and TRBJ1-1; no firm D call. Looked up from germline, CDR1 is DFQATT and CDR2 is SNEGSKA (reference sequence). This CDR3 contains 12 residues. Trimming took 3 bases from V and 4 from J, leaving 9 bases between them.

The J gene is TRBJ2-3, the V gene TRBV7-2; D is possibly TRBD2 (6 bases). V lost 2 bases and J 0 bases, leaving 12 bases between the germline ends. Germline V gene data show CDR1 as SGHTA and CDR2 as FQGNSA. The CDR3 totals 16 residues. CDR3 sequence (DNA): TGTGCCAGCAGCTTAAGCCCGGGAGTAAGCACAGATACGCAGTATTTT. Translated: CASSLSPGVSTDTQYF. Full variable domain (rest looked up from reference TRBV7-2 and TRBJ2-3): GAGVSQSPSNKVTEKGKDVELRCDPISGHTALYWYRQSLGQGLEFLIYFQGNSAPDKSGLPSDRFSAERTGGSVSTLTIQRTQQEDSAVYLCASSLSPGVSTDTQYFGPGTRLTVL.

V and J are TRBV14 and TRBJ2-3, with D unclear. The CDR3 is 14 amino acids. V was cut by 2 bases and J by 1 base, with 7 bases left in between. Germline V lookup: CDR1 SGHDN, CDR2 FVKESK. CDR3 residues: CASSQPFGTDTQYF. Written as DNA, the CDR3 is TGTGCCAGCAGCCAACCATTCGGCACAGATACGCAGTATTTT.

The chain employs TRBV5-6 and TRBJ2-1, with D possibly being TRBD1 or TRBD2 (5 bases each). The germline V gene has CDR1 SGHDT and CDR2 YYEEEE. Trimming removed 2 bases from V and 6 bases from J, with 12 bases in between. The CDR3 has 14 residues. CDR3 sequence: CASSFGTPGNEQFF. The CDR3 DNA sequence: TGTGCCAGCAGCTTCGGGACGCCGGGCAATGAGCAGTTCTTC.

Points on this clonotype: A junction end diverges from the germline sequence, so it may reflect a read error. V gene TRBV6-5 combines with J gene TRBJ2-7; 10 bases align to TRBD1. Germline-derived CDR1 and CDR2 are MNHEY and SVGAGI. The CDR3 has 14 amino acids. CDR3 sequence (DNA): TGTGCCGGCAGGCCGGGGACAGGGGTCTACGAGCAGTACTTC. It specifies CAGRPGTGVYEQYF.